A selection of T cell receptor beta chains follows, all from one sample in a study of graft-versus-host responses after intestinal transplantation. Sequencing used immunoSEQ multiplex PCR; TCRdb keeps in-frame clones, though not all of them. The profile shows roughly 89,000 clones, about 94% of them singletons. Antigen specificity for these receptors is unknown. The sequenced sample was unstimulated CD4+ T cells sorted from spleen or lymph node cells, obtained before intestinal transplant. The origin of the receptors is a human donor who received an intestinal transplant. The CDR3 runs from the conserved cysteine through the conserved F or W. A D gene is named only where the DNA matches it firmly. Size values are once, few and many counts, or a class for expanded clones, and some rows have none.

d_gene	v_gene	j_gene	abundance	CDR3aa	CDR3nt
-	TRBV9	TRBJ2-1	once	CASSTSGNEQFF	TGTGCCAGCAGCACAAGCGGAAATGAGCAGTTCTTC
TRBD1	TRBV7-9	TRBJ1-2	-	CASSLASTGENYGYTF	TGTGCCAGCAGCTTAGCCTCCACAGGGGAAAACTATGGCTACACCTTC
TRBD2	TRBV27	TRBJ2-7	-	CASSSGLAGEQYF	TGTGCCAGCAGTAGCGGACTAGCCGGCGAGCAGTACTTC
-	TRBV5-1	TRBJ2-6	-	CASSWAGQGANVLTF	TGCGCCAGCAGCTGGGCAGGGCAAGGGGCCAACGTCCTGACTTTC
TRBD2	TRBV2	TRBJ2-2	-	CASSDLGGDGGELFF	TGTGCCAGCAGTGACTTGGGGGGGGACGGCGGGGAGCTGTTTTTT
-	TRBV5-1	TRBJ2-3	-	CASSLSVADTQYF	TGCGCCAGCAGCTTGAGCGTTGCGGATACGCAGTATTTT
-	TRBV12-2	TRBJ1-2	once	CASRFRYGYTF	TGTGCAAGTCGCTTCCGCTATGGCTACACCTTC
-	TRBV5-1	TRBJ2-2	-	CASSPGQNTGELFF	TGCGCCAGCAGCCCCGGACAGAACACCGGGGAGCTGTTTTTT
-	TRBV30	TRBJ1-2	-	CAWDQTAGDVPNGYTF	TGTGCCTGGGATCAAACCGCAGGGGATGTACCTAATGGCTACACCTTC
-	TRBV7-9	TRBJ1-6	-	CASSPFGGGVGNSPLHF	TGTGCCAGCAGCCCGTTTGGGGGAGGGGTGGGAAATTCACCCCTCCACTTT
TRBD2	TRBV11-1	TRBJ2-1	-	CASSLVRGAYNEQFF	TGTGCCAGCAGCTTAGTGCGGGGGGCGTACAATGAGCAGTTCTTC
TRBD2	TRBV4-2	TRBJ2-5	-	CASSQILAGGKTQYF	TGTGCCAGCAGCCAAATTCTAGCGGGGGGAAAGACCCAGTACTTC
-	TRBV5-1	TRBJ1-2	-	CASSLGTATSNYGYTF	TGCGCCAGCAGCTTGGGGACAGCTACCTCTAACTATGGCTACACCTTC
-	TRBV13	TRBJ2-3	-	CASSLVSADTQYF	TGTGCCAGCAGCTTAGTGAGTGCAGATACGCAGTATTTT
-	TRBV6-5	TRBJ1-6	-	CASSYLQINSPLHF	TGTGCCAGCAGTTACTTGCAGATTAATTCACCCCTCCACTTT
-	TRBV25-1	TRBJ2-5	once	CASRRGGRRYWNQETQYF	TGTGCCAGCAGGAGGGGGGGGCGGCGGTATTGGAACCAAGAGACCCAGTACTTC
TRBD1	TRBV7-2	TRBJ2-2	-	CASSTRRTGNTGELFF	TGTGCCAGCAGCACGAGGCGGACAGGGAACACCGGGGAGCTGTTTTTT
TRBD1	TRBV4-1	TRBJ1-5	-	CASSHPDRVGQPQHF	TGCGCCAGCAGCCACCCCGACAGGGTGGGCCAGCCCCAGCATTTT
TRBD1	TRBV11-2	TRBJ1-4	-	CASSLDRGREKLFF	TGTGCCAGCAGCTTGGACAGGGGGAGGGAAAAACTGTTTTTT
-	TRBV6-5	TRBJ2-2	-	CASSPRARNTGELFF	TGTGCCAGCAGCCCCAGGGCTCGGAACACCGGGGAGCTGTTTTTT
TRBD2	TRBV9	TRBJ2-2	-	CASSVEPIGTTARTGELFF	TGTGCCAGCAGCGTAGAGCCCATCGGGACTACCGCCCGGACCGGGGAGCTGTTTTTT
TRBD1	TRBV11-3	TRBJ2-7	-	CASSLLQGSSVYEQYF	TGTGCCAGCAGCTTACTACAGGGGTCTTCCGTCTACGAGCAGTACTTC
TRBD2	TRBV5-4	TRBJ2-3	-	CASSLGTSLTDTQYF	TGTGCCAGCAGCTTGGGGACTAGCCTCACAGATACGCAGTATTTT
TRBD2	TRBV5-4	TRBJ2-3	-	CASSSGLAGTTDTQYF	TGTGCCAGCAGCTCCGGACTAGCGGGGACCACAGATACGCAGTATTTT
-	TRBV5-4	TRBJ2-5	-	CASSLIPPGRETQYF	TGTGCCAGCAGCTTGATACCTCCGGGGAGGGAGACCCAGTACTTC
-	TRBV10-2	TRBJ2-7	-	CASSKGTGYEQYF	TGCGCCAGCAGCAAAGGTACAGGCTACGAGCAGTACTTC
-	TRBV6-1	TRBJ1-5	-	CASVGGSDNQPQHF	TGTGCCAGCGTCGGGGGGTCCGACAATCAGCCCCAGCATTTT
-	TRBV18	TRBJ1-1	once	CASSRPNRVLSTEAFF	TGTGCCAGCTCACGCCCTAACAGGGTTTTAAGCACTGAAGCTTTCTTT